This record concerns one TCR beta chain sequence. Its antigen remains unidentified. This sample was taken from a study of T cell repertoires in cytomegalovirus infection. Study background: Recently identified HLA-C-restricted CMV epitopes and well-studied HLA-B-restricted CMV epitopes were used by the study. Public TCR beta signatures indicated both CMV infection and matching HLA type.

Trimming took off 0 bases at V and 5 bases at J, with 13 bases between the two ends. This CDR3 region has 15 residues. Germline assignment: CDR1 LGHNA and CDR2 YSLEER. TCRdb redid the calling of the reads with MiXCR, one entry per CDR3 protein. The sample has approximately 730,000 distinct CDR3 sequences, 29% seen once. Study-level points and caveats: HLA-C-restricted TCR beta clonotypes specific for CMV led the ex vivo response. People with CMV and the relevant HLA were identified by cumulative public TCR beta family frequency.

The source material was cultured CD8+ T cells from PBMCs, sampled from culture after CMV antigen stimulation. The gene calls are TRBV4-3 and TRBJ1-1; no clear D gene. This clonotype originated in a human donor in good health (CMV status not recorded). Some clones in this sample may be carry-over from other donors' samples. In DNA form, the CDR3 reads TGCGCCAGCAGCCAAGATCGGGCGGGTTCAACTGAAGCTTTCTTT. Its translation is CASSQDRAGSTEAFF.